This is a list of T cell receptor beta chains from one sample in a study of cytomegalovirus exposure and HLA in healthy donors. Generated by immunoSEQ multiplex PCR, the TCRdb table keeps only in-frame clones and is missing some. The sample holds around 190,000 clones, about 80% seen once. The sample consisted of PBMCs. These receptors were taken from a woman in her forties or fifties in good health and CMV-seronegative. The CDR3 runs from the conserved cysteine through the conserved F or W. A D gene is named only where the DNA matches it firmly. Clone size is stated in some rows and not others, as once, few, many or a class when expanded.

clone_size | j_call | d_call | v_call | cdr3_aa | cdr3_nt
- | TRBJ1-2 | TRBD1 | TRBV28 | CASRTGPYGYTF | TGTGCCAGCAGGACAGGGCCCTATGGCTACACCTTC
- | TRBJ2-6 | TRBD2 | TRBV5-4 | CASSFGAGVPGANVLTF | TGTGCCAGCAGCTTCGGGGCGGGAGTACCTGGGGCCAACGTCCTGACTTTC
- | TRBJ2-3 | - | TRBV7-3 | CASSPLPGLRGDTQYF | TGTGCCAGCAGTCCACTTCCGGGACTTCGAGGGGATACGCAGTATTTT
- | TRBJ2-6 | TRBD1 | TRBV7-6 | CASSPTSTGGGSSGANVLTF | TGTGCCAGCAGCCCTACTTCGACAGGGGGGGGATCCTCTGGGGCCAACGTCCTGACTTTC
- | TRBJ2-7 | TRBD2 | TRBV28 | CASSSLYGGVYEQYF | TGTGCCAGCAGTTCCCTCTACGGGGGGGTCTACGAGCAGTACTTC
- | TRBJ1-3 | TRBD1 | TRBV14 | CASSLGLGRQGLSGNTIYF | TGTGCCAGCAGCCTGGGACTCGGCAGACAGGGACTCTCTGGAAACACCATATATTTT
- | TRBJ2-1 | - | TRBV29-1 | CSVEVRGSYNEQFF | TGCAGCGTTGAAGTGCGGGGATCCTACAATGAGCAGTTCTTC
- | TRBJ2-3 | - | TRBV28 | CATSGGVLTDTQYF | TGTGCCACCTCGGGCGGGGTACTCACAGATACGCAGTATTTT
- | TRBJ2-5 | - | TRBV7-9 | CASSHQGWRRYQETQYF | TGTGCCAGCAGCCATCAGGGTTGGCGGAGATATCAAGAGACCCAGTACTTC
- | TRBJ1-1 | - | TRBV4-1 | CASSQGLGRGTEAFF | TGCGCCAGCAGCCAAGGCCTCGGCAGGGGCACTGAAGCTTTCTTT
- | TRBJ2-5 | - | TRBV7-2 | CASSPLAQETQYF | TGTGCCAGCAGCCCTCTGGCCCAAGAGACCCAGTACTTC
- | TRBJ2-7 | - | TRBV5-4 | CASSLAGVSYEQYF | TGTGCCAGCAGCTTGGCCGGAGTCTCCTACGAGCAGTACTTC
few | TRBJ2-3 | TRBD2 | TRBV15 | CATSNQGLAITDTQYF | TGTGCCACCAGCAACCAAGGACTAGCGATCACAGATACGCAGTATTTT
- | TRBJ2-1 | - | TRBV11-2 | CASTPTSYNEQFF | TGTGCCAGCACACCTACTAGCTACAATGAGCAGTTCTTC